The rows below give T cell receptor beta chains drawn from one sample of a study of regulatory T cells in long-lasting Graves disease. TCRdb reprocessed the multiplex PCR reads with MiXCR, giving one entry per CDR3 protein. The sample includes hundreds of thousands of distinct CDR3 sequences, 16% of them seen just once. These same data were also listed under a study on T cells in Graves' hyperthyroidism and ophthalmopathy.

The material sequenced was peripheral blood mononuclear cells (PBMCs), taken at new diagnosis, from a patient treated with antithyroid drugs. These receptors all come from a young woman with Graves disease. CDR3s include the opening cysteine and the closing phenylalanine or tryptophan. A D gene is named only where the DNA matches it firmly. Some rows have no size entry. The others give once, few or many, or a class for an expanded clone.

>.|14|TRBV5-1|TRBJ2-2|many
CASSFEGATGELFF
TGCGCCAGCAGCTTTGAAGGGGCGACCGGGGAGCTGTTTTTT
>.|13|TRBV9|TRBJ1-1|.
CADPNQRTVEAFF
TGTGCCGATCCTAACCAACGCACGGTTGAAGCTTTCTTT
>.|16|TRBV14|TRBJ1-4|.
CASSQVIGFANEKLFF
TGTGCCAGCAGCCAAGTCATAGGGTTCGCTAATGAAAAACTGTTTTTT
>.|14|TRBV24-1|TRBJ2-3|few
CATSDLSGADTQYF
TGTGCCACCAGTGATTTATCGGGCGCAGATACGCAGTATTTT
>TRBD1|14|TRBV28|TRBJ1-6|few
CASGLTGFGSPLHF
TGTGCCAGCGGCTTGACAGGGTTTGGTTCACCCCTCCACTTT
>.|14|TRBV7-9|TRBJ1-2|many
CASSFPQGSGGYTF
TGTGCCAGCAGCTTCCCGCAGGGATCGGGCGGCTACACCTTC
>.|14|TRBV11-3|TRBJ2-1|many
CASSQGGGSNEQFF
TGTGCCAGCAGCCAGGGGGGGGGGTCGAATGAGCAGTTCTTC
>.|14|TRBV6-5|TRBJ2-5|many
CASSYDTSRETQYF
TGTGCCAGCAGTTACGACACTTCGAGGGAGACCCAGTACTTC
>.|12|TRBV3-1|TRBJ2-5|.
CASSQDGKTQYF
TGTGCCAGCAGCCAAGACGGGAAGACCCAGTACTTC
>.|15|TRBV2|TRBJ2-1|many
CASSEWVTIYNEQFF
TGTGCCAGCAGTGAATGGGTGACGATCTACAATGAGCAGTTCTTC
>.|13|TRBV18|TRBJ2-3|many
CASSPPPRDTQYF
TGTGCCAGCTCACCACCCCCCCGAGATACGCAGTATTTT
>.|15|TRBV27|TRBJ1-2|many
CASSSEWGYGYGYTF
TGTGCCAGCAGTTCTGAGTGGGGGTACGGCTATGGCTACACCTTC
>TRBD2|15|TRBV7-8|TRBJ2-5|many
CASSLTSGKQETQYF
TGTGCCAGCAGCTTAACTAGCGGGAAACAAGAGACCCAGTACTTC
>TRBD1|15|TRBV19|TRBJ1-1|.
CASWDRGLRMAEAFF
TGTGCCAGTTGGGACAGGGGTCTCCGAATGGCTGAAGCTTTCTTT